The 21 T cell receptor beta chains given below trace back to one sample, sequenced in a study of OX40 agonist ivuxolimab in advanced cancers. Sequencing was performed with immunoSEQ multiplex PCR; in TCRdb, only in-frame clones are kept and a portion is missing. Among about 42,000 clones listed, 70% to 90% were seen once. Sequencing used CD4+ or CD8+ T cells sorted from blood, obtained in a trial of the OX40 agonist ivuxolimab. These receptors all stem from an adult with an advanced solid tumor such as melanoma, head and neck, liver or kidney cancer.

The chain carries TRBV5-1 and TRBJ1-1; TRBD1 is a possible D gene (5 bases). Germline V gives CDR1 SGHRS, CDR2 YFSETQ. Trimming removed 3 bases at V and 7 bases at J, with 13 bases between. The CDR3 contains 13 residues. The CDR3 protein is CASSSDQGDEAFF. CDR3 sequence (DNA): TGCGCCAGCAGCTCGGACCAGGGCGATGAAGCTTTCTTT.

The chain combines TRBV5-1 with TRBJ2-2; D gene unclear. The CDR3 sequence is 14 residues long. Germline V gives CDR1 SGHRS, CDR2 YFSETQ. Trimming took off 0 bases at V and 0 bases at J, with 3 bases between the two ends. The CDR3 loop reads CASSLDTNTGELFF. In DNA, the CDR3 is TGCGCCAGCAGCTTGGACACGAACACCGGGGAGCTGTTTTTT.

The chain combines TRBV2 with TRBJ2-5; 7 bases are shared with TRBD2. Matching the DNA end better, TRBJ2-7 makes the J call doubtful. Germline V gene lookup returns CDR1 SNHLY and CDR2 FYNNEI. CDR3 length equals 14 residues. In nucleotides, the CDR3 is TGTGCCAGCAGTGTATCTGGACTAGTCTTCGAGCAGTACTTC. This translates into CASSVSGLVFEQYF.

This clone ranks as medium-sized. The CDR3, as DNA: TGTGCCATCAGTGATAGGACTAGCGGCTACGAGCAGTACTTC. Its translation: CAISDRTSGYEQYF. The chain combines TRBV10-3 with TRBJ2-7; 10 nucleotides agree with TRBD2. Per germline, CDR1 ENHRY and CDR2 SYGVKD. The V segment lost 3 bases and the J segment 3 bases; nucleotides outside the gene matches: 2. The CDR3 covers 14 residues.

This chain uses TRBV4-3 with TRBJ1-5; weak D call: TRBD1 (5 bases). V was pared by 0 bases and J by 3 bases, with 9 bases between. The V gene's germline CDR1 is LGHNA and CDR2 YSLEER. This CDR3 spans 15 amino acids. CDR3 nucleotides: TGCGCCAGCAGCCAAGAAAGGGACTTCAATCAGCCCCAGCATTTT. Its translation is CASSQERDFNQPQHF.

The chain joins TRBV7-2 to TRBJ2-1; D remains unclear. Germline-derived CDR1 and CDR2 are SGHTA and FQGNSA. The CDR3 length is 11 residues. Trimming took off 5 bases at V and 9 bases at J, with 8 bases between the two ends. This CDR3 reads CASSPTIEQFF. The DNA for the CDR3 is TGTGCCAGCAGCCCCACCATTGAGCAGTTCTTC. Full variable domain (missing parts from reference TRBV7-2 and TRBJ2-1): GAGVSQSPSNKVTEKGKDVELRCDPISGHTALYWYRQSLGQGLEFLIYFQGNSAPDKSGLPSDRFSAERTGGSVSTLTIQRTQQEDSAVYLCASSPTIEQFFGPGTRLTVL.

The chain uses TRBV7-2 and TRBJ2-7, with TRBD2 identical over 7 bases. Losses at the gene ends were 0 bases for V and 5 bases for J; bases not matched to a gene: 10. Germline CDR1 SGHTA, CDR2 FQGNSA. This CDR3 is built from 16 residues. CDR3 sequence: CASSLAGWQGGNEQYF. CDR3 DNA: TGTGCCAGCAGCTTAGCCGGTTGGCAGGGAGGGAACGAGCAGTACTTC.

The V and J genes are TRBV27 and TRBJ2-3; D remains ambiguous. Trimming removed 1 base at V and 0 bases at J, with 11 bases between. The CDR3 is made up of 16 amino acids. Germline V CDR1 and CDR2: MNHEY, SMNVEV (reference sequence). CDR3 DNA sequence: TGTGCCAGCAGTTTATACTTCGACACGAGCACAGATACGCAGTATTTT. It codes for CASSLYFDTSTDTQYF.

V is TRBV12-5 and J is TRBJ2-2; D remains unclear. The CDR3 contains 14 residues. The germline V gene has CDR1 LGHNT and CDR2 FRNRAP. The ends were cut back, 5 bases at V and 1 base at J, with 8 bases in the middle. The CDR3 bases are TGTGCTAGTGGTCCCCGACAGAACACCGGGGAGCTGTTTTTT. Encoded protein: CASGPRQNTGELFF.

This clone showed up just a few times. The V gene is TRBV5-1, the J gene TRBJ2-5, with 8 bases identical to TRBD1. Germline assignment: CDR1 SGHRS and CDR2 YFSETQ. CDR3 length: 13 amino acids. V lost 7 bases and J lost 5; bases outside the gene matches: 7. CDR3 DNA sequence: TGCGCCAGCTGGGACAGGTCTTGGGAGACCCAGTACTTC. It encodes CASWDRSWETQYF. Looking up the rest from reference TRBV5-1 and TRBJ2-5 gives the full variable domain: KAGVTQTPRYLIKTRGQQVTLSCSPISGHRSVSWYQQTPGQGLQFLFEYFSETQRNKGNFPGRFSGRQFSNSRSEMNVSTLELGDSALYLCASWDRSWETQYFGPGTRLLVL.

The chain carries TRBV19 and TRBJ2-2; 9 positions match TRBD2. CDR1 LNHDA and CDR2 SQIVND come from the germline V gene (reference sequence). The CDR3 is 15 residues long. V gave up 1 base and J gave up 7 bases; unmatched junction bases: 4. The CDR3 loop reads CASSIVAGVGGELFF. CDR3 coding DNA: TGTGCCAGTAGTATAGTAGCGGGAGTTGGCGGGGAGCTGTTTTTT.

The V and J genes are TRBV6-5 and TRBJ2-1; D gene unclear. The CDR3 loop spans 13 amino acids. Germline V CDR1 and CDR2: MNHEY, SVGAGI. V lost 5 bases and J 2 bases, leaving 7 bases between the germline ends. The chain's CDR3 is CASSLGTYNEQFF. The CDR3, as DNA: TGTGCCAGCAGTCTGGGGACCTACAATGAGCAGTTCTTC.

This clone was counted only a few times. This sequence joins TRBV2 and TRBJ1-2; a weak D match, TRBD1 (6 bases). The V gene's germline CDR1 is SNHLY and CDR2 FYNNEI. This CDR3 region has 12 residues. V was trimmed by 4 bases and J by 4 bases, leaving 7 bases between them. Here the CDR3 DNA reads TGTGCCAGCAGTGCACAGGGCTATGGCTACACCTTC. Protein sequence: CASSAQGYGYTF. Together with reference TRBV2 and TRBJ1-2, the CDR3 gives the full variable domain: EPEVTQTPSHQVTQMGQEVILRCVPISNHLYFYWYRQILGQKVEFLVSFYNNEISEKSEIFDDQFSVERPDGSNFTLKIRSTKLEDSAMYFCASSAQGYGYTFGSGTRLTVV.

The chain uses TRBV18 and TRBJ2-3; 10 bases agree with TRBD2. Germline CDR1 and CDR2: KGHSH and LQKENI. CDR3 length: 18 amino acids. Trimming cost V 4 bases and J 0 bases; bases outside gene matches: 10. The CDR3 is CASSRNGPSGGSTDTQYF. The CDR3 nucleotides read TGTGCCAGCTCACGAAACGGACCTAGCGGGGGAAGCACAGATACGCAGTATTTT.

The chain joins TRBV7-9 to TRBJ2-5; D is perhaps TRBD1 or TRBD2 (5 bases each). The end of the DNA aligns better with TRBJ2-7, so the J call may be wrong. Per germline, CDR1 SEHNR and CDR2 FQNEAQ (reference sequence). The CDR3 spans 14 residues. CDR3 sequence: CASSARDGDTEQYF. The CDR3 DNA reads as TGTGCCAGCAGCGCCCGGGACGGTGATACCGAGCAGTACTTC.

This rearrangement joins TRBV12-2 to TRBJ2-1; the table's TRBD2 call for D was not verified on the DNA. TRBV12-2 constitutes a pseudogene. The CDR3 consists of 17 residues. CDR3 bases: TGTGCAAGTCGCTTAGAGTCTAGCGGGGTACACTACAATGAGCAGTTCTTC. As protein: CASRLESSGVHYNEQFF.

This chain joins TRBV4-1 and TRBJ2-5, with 7 bases identical to TRBD2. This CDR3 is built from 18 residues. V was pared by 0 bases and J by 0 bases, with 10 bases of the junction left unmatched. Germline V CDR1 and CDR2: MGHRA, YSYEKL. CDR3 sequence (DNA): TGCGCCAGCAGCCAAGAGCGTGGGGCTAGCGGATACCAAGAGACCCAGTACTTC. This translates into CASSQERGASGYQETQYF.

This CDR3 reads CSVALSPGQVRGDEQYF. The CDR3 DNA reads TGCAGCGTTGCTTTGTCCCCGGGACAGGTCCGAGGGGACGAGCAGTACTTC. V and J are TRBV29-1 and TRBJ2-7; the match to TRBD1 covers 8 bases. The CDR3 consists of 17 residues. V lost 4 bases and J lost 5; bases outside the gene matches: 19. CDR1 is SQVTM and CDR2 is ANQGSEA in the germline V gene.

This chain uses TRBV11-3 with TRBJ1-1, with 8 bases identical to TRBD1. After removal of 4 bases from V and 5 bases from J, the junction contained 6 bases not matched to a gene. The CDR3 has 14 residues. Germline V lookup: CDR1 SGHNT, CDR2 YENEEA. CDR3: CASSYGQGATEAFF. The CDR3 DNA is TGTGCCAGCAGCTACGGACAGGGAGCAACTGAAGCTTTCTTT.

The chain combines TRBV7-8 with TRBJ1-1; D is unresolved. CDR1 and CDR2 from the germline V gene are SGHVS and FQNEAQ. The CDR3 consists of 14 residues. V lost 1 base and J 1 base, leaving 7 bases between the germline ends. As DNA, the CDR3 is TGTGCCAGCAGCTTAGTTGTAGGGAACACTGAAGCTTTCTTT. Amino acid sequence: CASSLVVGNTEAFF.

This clone was counted between two and nine times. The CDR3 loop is CASARRVDRAYEQYF. CDR3 DNA: TGTGCCAGTGCCCGCCGAGTGGACAGGGCCTACGAGCAGTACTTC. This chain connects TRBV19 to TRBJ2-7; 8 bases fit TRBD1. Germline CDR1 LNHDA, CDR2 SQIVND (reference sequence). The V and J ends lost 8 bases and 2 bases, in that order; junction bases with no gene match: 11. The CDR3 has 15 amino acids.